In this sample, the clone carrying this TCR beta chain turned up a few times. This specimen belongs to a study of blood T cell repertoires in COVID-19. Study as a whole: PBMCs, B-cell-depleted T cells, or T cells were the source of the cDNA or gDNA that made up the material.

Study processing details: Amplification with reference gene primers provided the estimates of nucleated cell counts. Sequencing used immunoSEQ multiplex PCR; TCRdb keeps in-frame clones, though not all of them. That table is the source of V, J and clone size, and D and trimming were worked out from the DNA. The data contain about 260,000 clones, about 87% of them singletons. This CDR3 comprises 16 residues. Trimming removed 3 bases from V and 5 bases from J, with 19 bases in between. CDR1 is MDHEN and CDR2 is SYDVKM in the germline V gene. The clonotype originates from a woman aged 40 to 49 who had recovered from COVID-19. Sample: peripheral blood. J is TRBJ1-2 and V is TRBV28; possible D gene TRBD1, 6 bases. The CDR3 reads CASSFPPQDSAYGYTF. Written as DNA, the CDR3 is TGTGCCAGCAGTTTTCCCCCCCAGGACAGCGCTTATGGCTACACCTTC.